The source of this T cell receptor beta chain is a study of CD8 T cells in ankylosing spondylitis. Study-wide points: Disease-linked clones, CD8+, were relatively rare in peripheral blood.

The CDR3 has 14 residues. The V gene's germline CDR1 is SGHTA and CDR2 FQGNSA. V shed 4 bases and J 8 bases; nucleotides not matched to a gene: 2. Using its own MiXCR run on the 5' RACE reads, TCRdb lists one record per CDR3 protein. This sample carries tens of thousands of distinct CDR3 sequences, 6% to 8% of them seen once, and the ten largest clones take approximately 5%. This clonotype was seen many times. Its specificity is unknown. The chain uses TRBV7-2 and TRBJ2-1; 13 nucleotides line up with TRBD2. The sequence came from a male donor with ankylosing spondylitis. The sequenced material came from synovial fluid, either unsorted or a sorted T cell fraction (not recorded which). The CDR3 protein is CASSSGLAGDEQFF. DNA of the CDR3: TGTGCCAGCAGCTCCGGACTAGCGGGAGATGAGCAGTTCTTC.